This TCR beta chain was sequenced during a study of T cell repertoires and HLA-DP antigens. The data were produced by immunoSEQ multiplex PCR, yet TCRdb's version contains in-frame clones alone and is incomplete. The data show about 73,000 clones, about four fifths seen once. This CDR3 has 15 residues. Germline lookup yields CDR1 LGHNA and CDR2 YSLEER. Deletions cut 1 base from V and 0 bases from J, with 8 bases between. Notes on this clone: Its antigen is unknown.

The chain joins TRBV4-3 to TRBJ2-3; D ambiguous. The sequence was collected from a man aged 55-75 years in good health and CMV-seronegative. Source material: CD4+ T cells from PBMCs. For the CDR3, the DNA is TGCGCCAGCAGCCAAGGTGCGGTCAGCACAGATACGCAGTATTTT. Translated: CASSQGAVSTDTQYF.